The 4 T cell receptor beta chains in this list originate from one sample, sequenced in a study of shared clonotypes between healthy human individuals. Sequencing was performed with immunoSEQ multiplex PCR; in TCRdb, only in-frame clones are kept and a portion is missing. The sample carries about 2.2 million clones, 93% recorded once. The naive CD8 subset, CD45RO-negative cells positively selected for CCR7, excluded terminally differentiated effector memory CD45RA+ cells. The specimen was naive CD8+ T cells from PBMCs. Source of these receptors: a man aged 18 to 29 in good health. Some clones in this sample may be carry-over from other donors' samples.

The chain has TRBV11-2 and TRBJ2-1; possibly TRBD2 for D (5 bases). CDR1 is SGHAT and CDR2 is FQNNGV in the germline V gene. This CDR3 region has 15 residues. V was clipped by 1 base and J by 3 bases, with 10 bases between them. DNA of the CDR3: TGTGCCAGCAGCTTAGCGTCGGGATTCTACAATGAGCAGTTCTTC. Protein sequence: CASSLASGFYNEQFF.

The chain has TRBV28 and TRBJ1-2, with D perhaps TRBD1 (6 bases). In germline, CDR1 is MDHEN, CDR2 SYDVKM. There are 18 residues in the CDR3. The V gene lost 3 bases and the J gene lost 3 bases, with 23 bases spanning the gap. The CDR3 DNA follows: TGTGCCAGCAGTTTCCCGCGCGGCCCAGGGGCCTGGGACTATGGCTACACCTTC. It codes for CASSFPRGPGAWDYGYTF.

The V and J genes are TRBV7-2 and TRBJ1-1; D remains ambiguous. V was cut by 5 bases and J by 7 bases, with 17 bases left in between. Germline CDR1 is SGHTA and CDR2 is FQGNSA. This CDR3 is 14 amino acids long. The CDR3 is CASSLVKEFIEAFF. The CDR3 bases are TGTGCCAGCAGCCTCGTGAAGGAATTTATTGAAGCTTTCTTT.

The CDR3 nucleotides read TGTGCCAGCAGCTTAGGGCCGGGCAGCTATGGCTACACCTTC. This gives the protein CASSLGPGSYGYTF. The chain joins TRBV7-9 to TRBJ1-2, with unresolved D. Germline V gene sequence: CDR1 SEHNR, CDR2 FQNEAQ (reference sequence). CDR3 length: 14 amino acids. V was clipped by 1 base and J by 4 bases, with 10 bases between them.